These T cell receptor beta chains were read from a single sample in a study of shared clonotypes between healthy human individuals. This table comes from immunoSEQ multiplex PCR, and its TCRdb copy is limited to in-frame clones, with some not included. The data hold 2 million to 2.5 million clones, with just over 90% observed a single time. The sequencing input was naive CD8+ T cells from PBMCs. The receptors shown here come from a man between 18 and 35 years old in good health. Some clones in this sample may be carry-over from other donors' samples. Both conserved end residues are part of each CDR3. A D gene is named only where the DNA matches it firmly. Expanded clones are given a class, and other clones once, few, many or no size at all.

size	V	D	J	DNA	CDR3
once	TRBV7-9	TRBD2	TRBJ2-7	TGTGCCAGCAGCCCCAGGACTAGCGGGACCCACGAGCAGTACTTC	CASSPRTSGTHEQYF
NA	TRBV11-2	NA	TRBJ2-7	TGTGCCAGCAGCTTGGAAGGGACGCGGTTTTCCTACGAGCAGTACTTC	CASSLEGTRFSYEQYF
NA	TRBV2	TRBD2	TRBJ2-1	TGTGCCACCAGACTAGCGGGAGCGGAAGGGGAGCAGTTCTTC	CATRLAGAEGEQFF
NA	TRBV5-1	NA	TRBJ2-3	TGCGCCAGCAGCCCCCAGTGGCCTTTCACAGATACGCAGTATTTT	CASSPQWPFTDTQYF
NA	TRBV7-9	NA	TRBJ2-7	TGTGCCAGCAGCTCGGGACTCCTATCCTACGAGCAGTACTTC	CASSSGLLSYEQYF
NA	TRBV29-1	NA	TRBJ2-1	TGCAGCGTTGAGGGTCGCTCCTACAATGAGCAGTTCTTC	CSVEGRSYNEQFF
NA	TRBV2	TRBD2	TRBJ2-1	TGTGCCAGCAGGGGGCCACTAGCGGAGGACTACAATGAGCAGTTCTTC	CASRGPLAEDYNEQFF
NA	TRBV28	NA	TRBJ2-2	TGTGCCAGCAGCCTTGGCACCGGGGAGCTGTTTTTT	CASSLGTGELFF
NA	TRBV27	TRBD2	TRBJ2-7	TGTGCCAGCAGTATACTAGCGGGAGGTGGCGAGCAGTACTTC	CASSILAGGGEQYF
NA	TRBV10-2	TRBD2	TRBJ2-3	TGCGCCAGCAGTGAACTAGCGGGAGCCACAGATACGCAGTATTTT	CASSELAGATDTQYF
NA	TRBV9	NA	TRBJ1-2	TGTGCCAGCAGGGGACAACAGTATGGCTACACCTTC	CASRGQQYGYTF
NA	TRBV4-1	TRBD2	TRBJ2-7	TGCGCCAGCAGCCAAGTAAAGCGGGAGGGCCTGGGAGAGCAGTACTTC	CASSQVKREGLGEQYF
NA	TRBV6-5	TRBD1	TRBJ2-7	TGTGCCAGCAGCCAGACAGGGGTCGAGCAGTACTTC	CASSQTGVEQYF
once	TRBV27	TRBD1	TRBJ1-1	TGTGCCAGCAGTCACCAGGGGGACCTCACTGAAGCTTTCTTT	CASSHQGDLTEAFF
once	TRBV11-2	NA	TRBJ2-3	TGTGCCAGCAGCTTACAAGGGGGAGGGACAGATACGCAGTATTTT	CASSLQGGGTDTQYF
NA	TRBV7-9	TRBD1	TRBJ2-7	TGTGCCAGCAGCTCCCGACAGGGTGAATACGAGCAGTACTTC	CASSSRQGEYEQYF
NA	TRBV11-2	NA	TRBJ2-1	TGTGCCAGCAGCTTAGGTCTAGGCCTCAATGAGCAGTTCTTC	CASSLGLGLNEQFF
NA	TRBV7-9	NA	TRBJ2-3	TGTGCCAGCACCTTCTATGGACGGGCGACAGATACGCAGTATTTT	CASTFYGRATDTQYF
NA	TRBV7-9	NA	TRBJ2-3	TGTGCCAGCAGTTCCTCGACTGTCGACACGCAGTATTTT	CASSSSTVDTQYF
NA	TRBV30	NA	TRBJ2-2	TGTGCCTGGAACGGGGTAGGCACCGGGGAGCTGTTTTTT	CAWNGVGTGELFF
NA	TRBV19	NA	TRBJ2-5	TGTGCCAGTAGTATGTACTACCAAGAGACCCAGTACTTC	CASSMYYQETQYF
NA	TRBV20-1	NA	TRBJ2-7	TGCAGTGCTAGAGCCGGGGAGCAGTACTTC	CSARAGEQYF
NA	TRBV5-5	NA	TRBJ1-1	TGTGCCAGCAGCTTGGACGTGGGCACTGAAGCTTTCTTT	CASSLDVGTEAFF
NA	TRBV28	NA	TRBJ2-3	TGTGCCAGCAACAGGAGTCCAACGGCAGATACGCAGTATTTT	CASNRSPTADTQYF
NA	TRBV28	NA	TRBJ2-4	TGTGCCAGCAGTTTGAGGGACCCCAGGGACATTCAGTACTTC	CASSLRDPRDIQYF
NA	TRBV19	TRBD1	TRBJ2-2	TGTGCCAGTAGTCCGGACAGGGCGAACACCGGGGAGCTGTTTTTT	CASSPDRANTGELFF
few	TRBV19	TRBD1	TRBJ1-1	TGTGCCAGTATCAACCTGCAGGACAGGGCGGGTGAAGCTTTCTTT	CASINLQDRAGEAFF
NA	TRBV5-6	TRBD1	TRBJ2-5	TGTGCCAGCAGCCTGACAGGGTATCTCCAAGAGACCCAGTACTTC	CASSLTGYLQETQYF
NA	TRBV19	NA	TRBJ2-7	TGTGCCAGTAGTATGAGCGTAGACGAGCAGTACTTC	CASSMSVDEQYF
NA	TRBV28	NA	TRBJ1-2	TGTGCCAGCAGTTTTGGGGGACGAGCAGATGGCTACACCTTC	CASSFGGRADGYTF
NA	TRBV13	TRBD1	TRBJ2-1	TGTGCCAGCAGCTCCACGGGACAGCGGTACAATGAGCAGTTCTTC	CASSSTGQRYNEQFF
NA	TRBV28	TRBD1	TRBJ1-5	TGTGCCAGCAGCAGAGTCCGGACAGGAAACTATCAGCCCCAGCATTTT	CASSRVRTGNYQPQHF
NA	TRBV7-8	NA	TRBJ1-2	TGTGCCAGCAGCGATGACACCCATGATAACTATGGCTACACCTTC	CASSDDTHDNYGYTF
NA	TRBV15	NA	TRBJ2-5	TGTGCCACCAGCAGAGTCGCTGGGGGTGGCGAGACCCAGTACTTC	CATSRVAGGGETQYF
NA	TRBV7-8	NA	TRBJ1-4	TGTGCCAGCAGCTTAGCGGATGGAACAGGTGAAAAACTGTTTTTT	CASSLADGTGEKLFF
few	TRBV19	NA	TRBJ2-1	TGTGCCAGTAGTATTGTGACAGGCCACAATGAGCAGTTCTTC	CASSIVTGHNEQFF
NA	TRBV29-1	TRBD2	TRBJ2-7	TGCAGCGTTGAAGGGGCTCAGACTAGCGGCCAGTACCGCGAGCAGTACTTC	CSVEGAQTSGQYREQYF
NA	TRBV7-9	TRBD1	TRBJ2-7	TGTGCCAGCAGCAAGGACAGGGACTACGAGCAGTACTTC	CASSKDRDYEQYF
few	TRBV2	TRBD1	TRBJ1-3	TGTGCCAGCAGACACGGGACAGGCCCTGGAAACACCATATATTTT	CASRHGTGPGNTIYF
NA	TRBV9	NA	TRBJ2-7	TGTGCCAGCAGCGTGGGAGGAGCACTATACGAGCAGTACTTC	CASSVGGALYEQYF
NA	TRBV4-1	NA	TRBJ2-1	TGCGCCAGCAGCCAAGTTTCCGATTACAATGAGCAGTTCTTC	CASSQVSDYNEQFF
NA	TRBV29-1	TRBD2	TRBJ2-7	TGCAGCGTTGAAGATTCGACTAGCGGTCCCTACGAGCAGTACTTC	CSVEDSTSGPYEQYF
NA	TRBV5-1	NA	TRBJ2-1	TGCGCCAGCAGCTTGCGGTACAATGAGCAGTTCTTC	CASSLRYNEQFF
NA	TRBV29-1	TRBD1	TRBJ2-7	TGCAGCGTTGAAGATATTTTGGGGACAGGGGCCTACGAGCAGTACTTC	CSVEDILGTGAYEQYF
NA	TRBV9	NA	TRBJ2-2	TGTGCCAGCAGTCCGTTTCGGGTAAATGACGGGGAGCTGTTTTTT	CASSPFRVNDGELFF
NA	TRBV28	NA	TRBJ2-1	TGTGCCAGCAGTAGATTCCCTGTTGTTGTAACCTACAATGAGCAGTTCTTC	CASSRFPVVVTYNEQFF
NA	TRBV19	NA	TRBJ1-5	TGTGCCAGTAGTATAGATGGGGGCAATCAGCCCCAGCATTTT	CASSIDGGNQPQHF
NA	TRBV10-3	NA	TRBJ1-1	TGTGCCATCACTTCAGCGGGGACTGAAGCTTTCTTT	CAITSAGTEAFF